A selection of T cell receptor beta chains follows, all from one sample in a study of spatial heterogeneity in lung cancer. TCRdb passed the 5' RACE reads through MiXCR, listing each CDR3 protein once. The sample holds 5,500 to 7,500 distinct CDR3 sequences, 3% to 5% seen once. Sequences were derived from normal lung tissue next to the tumor, sampled at surgery. The receptor source for this set is a female donor with early-stage non-small cell lung cancer. Both conserved end residues are part of each CDR3. A D gene is named only where the DNA matches it firmly. The size entry is marked missing in some rows and otherwise reads once, few, many or a size class.

>-|many|TRBJ2-2|TRBV7-3
TGTGCCAGCAGCTTAAGCGGGGCCTGGGCGGGGGAGCTGTTTTTT
CASSLSGAWAGELFF
>-|many|TRBJ2-3|TRBV10-3
TGTGCCATCAGTGAGGCCACAGATACGCAGTATTTT
CAISEATDTQYF
>TRBD1|many|TRBJ2-1|TRBV30
TGTGCCTGGAGGGGACAGGGTCTGAGGGAGCAGTTCTTC
CAWRGQGLREQFF
>-|many|TRBJ2-5|TRBV4-3
TGCGCCAGCAGCCAAGCGGGGGGCAGGGAGACCCAGTACTTC
CASSQAGGRETQYF
>-|once|TRBJ1-2|TRBV6-6
TGTGCCAGCACCTCACCCGGACAGTATGGCTACACCTTC
CASTSPGQYGYTF
>TRBD2|-|TRBJ2-5|TRBV10-3
TGTGCCATCAGTTCCTCTAGCGGGGGCTTCCCGGAGACCCAGTACTTC
CAISSSSGGFPETQYF
>TRBD1|medium-sized|TRBJ2-7|TRBV28
TGTGCCACCCTCCGGACAGGGGGCGGCTACGAGCAGTACTTC
CATLRTGGGYEQYF
>TRBD1|medium-sized|TRBJ2-5|TRBV4-1
TGCGCCAGCAGCCAGCTAGACAGGGGGAGTATGGAGACCCAGTACTTC
CASSQLDRGSMETQYF
>TRBD1|many|TRBJ1-1|TRBV9
TGTGCCAGCAGCGTAGGACAGGGGAACACTGAAGCTTTCTTT
CASSVGQGNTEAFF
>-|many|TRBJ2-2|TRBV5-5
TGTGCCAGCAGCTTGGCCAAACGATCCACCGGGGAGCTGTTTTTT
CASSLAKRSTGELFF
>-|-|TRBJ2-7|TRBV9
TGTGCCAGCAGCGTAGCTCCCTCCTACGAGCAGTACTTC
CASSVAPSYEQYF
>TRBD2|many|TRBJ2-3|TRBV15
TGTGCCACCAGCAGGGACCGGGGGGGCCGAACAGATACGCAGTATTTT
CATSRDRGGRTDTQYF
>-|many|TRBJ1-4|TRBV6-5
TGTGCCAGCAGTTACAGGGGATTATATAATGAAAAACTGTTTTTT
CASSYRGLYNEKLFF
>-|many|TRBJ2-3|TRBV6-2/TRBV6-3
TGTGCCAGCAGCCCCAGGGGCGGCGGGGGAGGCACAGATACGCAGTATTTT
CASSPRGGGGGTDTQYF
>-|many|TRBJ2-7|TRBV6-5
TGTGCCAGCAGTTACGGGATTAGCGAGCAGTACTTC
CASSYGISEQYF
>TRBD1|many|TRBJ2-4|TRBV27
TGTGCCAGCAGTCAATTACAGGGGGCCCAAAACATTCAGTACTTC
CASSQLQGAQNIQYF
>-|many|TRBJ1-4|TRBV5-6
TGTGCCAGCAGCTCGGGCGGCCGGGGCCGCAATGAAAAACTGTTTTTT
CASSSGGRGRNEKLFF
>TRBD1|many|TRBJ2-1|TRBV5-1
TGCGCCAGCAGCCTGAACGGACAGGGGGCGGGAAATGAGCAGTTCTTC
CASSLNGQGAGNEQFF
>-|medium-sized|TRBJ2-2|TRBV20-1
TGCAGTGCCCCCTCCGGGCGGGGAGACACCGGGGAGCTGTTTTTT
CSAPSGRGDTGELFF
>-|medium-sized|TRBJ2-1|TRBV5-1
TGCGCCAGCAGCTCGGACTACAATGAGCAGTTCTTC
CASSSDYNEQFF
>-|medium-sized|TRBJ2-1|TRBV2
TGTGCGAGTCAGGGGGGACTACCTGATAATGAGCAGTTCTTC
CASQGGLPDNEQFF
>-|medium-sized|TRBJ1-6|TRBV29-1
TGCAGCGCTAGGACAGACAATAATTCACCCCTCCACTTT
CSARTDNNSPLHF
>-|few|TRBJ1-5|TRBV12-3/TRBV12-4
TGTGCCAGCAGTTTAGTTGGGGGTAGCAATCAGCCCCAGCATTTT
CASSLVGGSNQPQHF
>-|medium-sized|TRBJ1-2|TRBV20-1
TGCAGTGCTAGTGAGACAGGAGGGTATGGCTACACCTTC
CSASETGGYGYTF
>-|medium-sized|TRBJ1-5|TRBV28
TGTGCCAGCAGTTTAGCCTCAGGGGTATGGGACAATCAGCCCCAGCATTTT
CASSLASGVWDNQPQHF
>-|many|TRBJ2-7|TRBV7-2
TGTGCCAGCAGCTTAGAGCCCGGGACCTCTTTCGAGCAGTACTTC
CASSLEPGTSFEQYF
>-|-|TRBJ1-5|TRBV3-1
TGTGCCAGCAGCCAAGCGCTGGGGGGCAATCAGCCCCAGCATTTT
CASSQALGGNQPQHF
>-|many|TRBJ2-3|TRBV4-1
TGCGCCAGCAGCCAAGATATGGTCGGTAGTTCTAGCACAGATACGCAGTATTTT
CASSQDMVGSSSTDTQYF
>-|many|TRBJ2-3|TRBV6-6
TGTGCCAGCACCCCGACGGCGGGGGCCGGAGATACGCAGTATTTT
CASTPTAGAGDTQYF
>-|large|TRBJ2-1|TRBV10-2
TGCGCCAGCAGTGTTGACCTGGCCAATGAGCAGTTCTTC
CASSVDLANEQFF
>-|medium-sized|TRBJ1-2|TRBV4-1
TGCGCCAGCAGCCAAGATGGTAACTATGGCTACACCTTC
CASSQDGNYGYTF
>-|many|TRBJ2-1|TRBV2
TGTGCCAGCAGATCCAACTCGGGGGGCGCGGCCCATGAGCAGTTCTTC
CASRSNSGGAAHEQFF
>TRBD2|medium-sized|TRBJ2-7|TRBV7-9
TGTGCCAGCAGCTCCGCGGGGGTCACCTACGAGCAGTACTTC
CASSSAGVTYEQYF
>-|-|TRBJ2-3|TRBV12-3/TRBV12-4
TGTGCCAGCAGTTTAGGGCTAGCTGACACAGATACGCAGTATTTT
CASSLGLADTDTQYF
>-|few|TRBJ1-2|TRBV7-9
TGTGCCAGCCTTCTGTACTGGGCGTGGGTTTTCTATGGCTACACCTTC
CASLLYWAWVFYGYTF
>-|many|TRBJ1-4|TRBV19
TGTGCCAGTAGTACCTCGGGGTCAGGAAAACTGTTTTTT
CASSTSGSGKLFF
>TRBD1|medium-sized|TRBJ1-2|TRBV12-3/TRBV12-4
TGTGCCAGCACCGGGACAGGGGTTGGCTACACCTTC
CASTGTGVGYTF
>-|many|TRBJ1-1|TRBV7-2
TGTGCCAGCAACCGACAGATGAACACTGAAGCTTTCTTT
CASNRQMNTEAFF
>-|many|TRBJ1-3|TRBV4-1
TGCGCCAGCAGCCAAGGGGTTTCCTCTGGAAACACCATATATTTT
CASSQGVSSGNTIYF